The clone carrying this T cell receptor (beta chain) was recorded only once. The sequencing template was cDNA reverse transcribed from extracted RNA. The data were produced by immunoSEQ multiplex PCR, yet TCRdb's version contains in-frame clones alone and is incomplete. The top ten clones hold around 5% of a sample with roughly 200,000 clones, about 56% of them seen once. These data originate in a study of CD8+ T cells in alopecia areata. This receptor was obtained from a human donor in good health. The specimen was CD8+ T cells sorted from blood.

The CDR3 here is CASSLVGDIHYTF. As DNA, the CDR3 is TGTGCCAGCAGCTTAGTGGGGGACATCCACTACACCTTC. The chain uses TRBV11-2 and TRBJ1-2; D may be TRBD1 (6 bases). This CDR3 comprises 13 residues. Between the trimmed V and J ends, which lost 1 base and 10 bases, there was a span of 13 bases. CDR1 and CDR2 from the germline V gene are SGHAT and FQNNGV.